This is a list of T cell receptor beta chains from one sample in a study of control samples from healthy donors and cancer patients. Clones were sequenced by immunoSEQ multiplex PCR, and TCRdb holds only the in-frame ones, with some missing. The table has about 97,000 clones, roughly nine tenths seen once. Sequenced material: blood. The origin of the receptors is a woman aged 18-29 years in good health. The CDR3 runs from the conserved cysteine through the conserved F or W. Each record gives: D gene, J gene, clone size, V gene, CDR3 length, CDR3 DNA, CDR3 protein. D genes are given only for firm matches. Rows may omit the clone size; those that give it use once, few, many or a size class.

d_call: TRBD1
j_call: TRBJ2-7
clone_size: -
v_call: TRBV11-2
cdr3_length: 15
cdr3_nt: TGTGCCAGCAGCGGCCGGGACAGGGGTAAGAGGGAGCAGTACTTC
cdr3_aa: CASSGRDRGKREQYF

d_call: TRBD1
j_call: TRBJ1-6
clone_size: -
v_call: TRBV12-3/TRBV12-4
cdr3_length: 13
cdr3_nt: TGTGCCAGCCAGAACAGGGGTAGTTCACCCCTCCACTTT
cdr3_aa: CASQNRGSSPLHF

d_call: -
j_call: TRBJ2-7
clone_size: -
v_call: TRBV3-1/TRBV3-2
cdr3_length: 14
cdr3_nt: TGTGCCAGCAGCCAAAAGGTCAGGGGAAGCGAGCAGTACTTC
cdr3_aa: CASSQKVRGSEQYF

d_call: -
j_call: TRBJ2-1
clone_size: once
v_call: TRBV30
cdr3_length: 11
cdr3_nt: TGTGCCTGGACGGGCGGCAATGAGCAGTTCTTC
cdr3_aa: CAWTGGNEQFF

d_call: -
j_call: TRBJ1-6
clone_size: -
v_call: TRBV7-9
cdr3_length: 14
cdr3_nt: TGTGCCAGCAGCTCGGGACTCACCAATTCACCCCTCCACTTT
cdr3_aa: CASSSGLTNSPLHF

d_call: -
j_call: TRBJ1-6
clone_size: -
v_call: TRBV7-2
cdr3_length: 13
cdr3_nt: TGTGCCAGCAGCTTAGCTGGGGTTTCACCCCTCCACTTT
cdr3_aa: CASSLAGVSPLHF

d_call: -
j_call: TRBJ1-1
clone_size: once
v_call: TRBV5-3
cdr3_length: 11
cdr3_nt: TGTGCCAGAAGCTTGGCAGATGAAGCTTTCTTT
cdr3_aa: CARSLADEAFF

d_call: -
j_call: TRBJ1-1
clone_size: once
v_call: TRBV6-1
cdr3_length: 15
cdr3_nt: TGTGCCAGCAGTGACATGACAGGCCTGAACACTGAAGCTTTCTTT
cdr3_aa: CASSDMTGLNTEAFF

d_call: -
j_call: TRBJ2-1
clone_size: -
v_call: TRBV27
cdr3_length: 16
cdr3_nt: TGTGCCAGCAGTTTACCCGGGTTGAGCGGTTACAATGAGCAGTTCTTC
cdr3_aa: CASSLPGLSGYNEQFF

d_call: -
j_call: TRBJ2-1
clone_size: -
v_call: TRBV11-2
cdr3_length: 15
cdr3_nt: TGTGCCAGCAGCCTCAAGAGGGGGGCCTACAATGAGCAGTTCTTC
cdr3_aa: CASSLKRGAYNEQFF

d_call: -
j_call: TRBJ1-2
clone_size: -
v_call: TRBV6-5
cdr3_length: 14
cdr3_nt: TGTGCCAGCAGTCCCCGGGAGGGTGGGGATGGCTACACCTTC
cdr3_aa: CASSPREGGDGYTF

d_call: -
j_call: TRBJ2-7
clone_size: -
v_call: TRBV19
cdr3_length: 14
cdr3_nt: TGTGCCAGTAGTGACCCGGCGCGCACCTACGAGCAGTACTTC
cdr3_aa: CASSDPARTYEQYF

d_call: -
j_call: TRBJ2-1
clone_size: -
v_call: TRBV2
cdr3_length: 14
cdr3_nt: TGTGCCAGCAGTGAACCCCCCACTCCAGGCTCGGGGTTCTTC
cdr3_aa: CASSEPPTPGSGFF

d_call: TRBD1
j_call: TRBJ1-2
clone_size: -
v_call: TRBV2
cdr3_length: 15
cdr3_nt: TGTGCCAGCAGGCTACAGGGGGCTCGAGCCTATGGCTACACCTTC
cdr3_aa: CASRLQGARAYGYTF

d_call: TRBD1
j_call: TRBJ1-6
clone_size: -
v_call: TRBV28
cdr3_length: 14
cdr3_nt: TGTGCCAGCAGTCCCCACAGGGGTAGGGCACCCCTCCACTTT
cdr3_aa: CASSPHRGRAPLHF

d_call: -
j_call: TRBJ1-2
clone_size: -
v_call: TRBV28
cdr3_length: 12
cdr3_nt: TGTGCCAGCAGTTTACAGGCTGGCGGCTACACCTTC
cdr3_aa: CASSLQAGGYTF

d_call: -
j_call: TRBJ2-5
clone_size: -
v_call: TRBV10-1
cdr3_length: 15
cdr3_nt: TGCGCCAGCAGTGCCTTAAACAGGGACGGAGAGACCCAGTACTTC
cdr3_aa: CASSALNRDGETQYF

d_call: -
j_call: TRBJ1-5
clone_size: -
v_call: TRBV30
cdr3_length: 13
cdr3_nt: TGTGCCTGGAGGGAGGGCGGATTGGGGGCCCAGCATTTT
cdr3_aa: CAWREGGLGAQHF

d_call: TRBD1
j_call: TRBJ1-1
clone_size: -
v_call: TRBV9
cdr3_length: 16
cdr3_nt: TGTGCCAGCAGCGGTCCCAGGGGGGAAACGGGGACTGAAGCTTTCTTT
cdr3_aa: CASSGPRGETGTEAFF

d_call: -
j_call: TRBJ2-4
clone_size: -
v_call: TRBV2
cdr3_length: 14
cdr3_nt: TGTGCCAGCAGGAGCCCAGGGGACAAAAACATTCAGTACTTC
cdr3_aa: CASRSPGDKNIQYF

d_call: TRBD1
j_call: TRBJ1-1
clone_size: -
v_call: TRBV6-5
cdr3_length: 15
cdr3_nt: TGTGCCAGCAGTTACCGGGACAGGGGGGACACTGAAGCTTTCTTT
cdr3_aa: CASSYRDRGDTEAFF

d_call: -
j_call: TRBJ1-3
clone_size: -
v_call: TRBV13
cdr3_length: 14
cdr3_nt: TGTGCCAGCAGCACTGGGGGGCCTGGAAACACCATATATTTT
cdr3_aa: CASSTGGPGNTIYF

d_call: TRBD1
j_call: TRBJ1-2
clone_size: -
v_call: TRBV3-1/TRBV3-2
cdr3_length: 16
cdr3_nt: TGTGCCAGCAGCCAAGAACGACAGGGTAAAAGCTATGGCTACACCTTC
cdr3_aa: CASSQERQGKSYGYTF

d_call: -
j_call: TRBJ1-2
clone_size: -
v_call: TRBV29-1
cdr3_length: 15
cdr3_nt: TGCAGCGTCCTAGGAATCGACGGGGAACCATATGGCTACACCTTC
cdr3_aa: CSVLGIDGEPYGYTF

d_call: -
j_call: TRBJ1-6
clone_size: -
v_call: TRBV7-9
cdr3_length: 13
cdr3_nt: TGTGCCGGCAAGTCAGACTATAATTCACCCCTCCACTTT
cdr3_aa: CAGKSDYNSPLHF

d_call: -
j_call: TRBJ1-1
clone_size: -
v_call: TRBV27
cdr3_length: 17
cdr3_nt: TGTGCCAGCAGTTTAGCGACAGACGCCCTCGTCAACACTGAAGCTTTCTTT
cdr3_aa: CASSLATDALVNTEAFF

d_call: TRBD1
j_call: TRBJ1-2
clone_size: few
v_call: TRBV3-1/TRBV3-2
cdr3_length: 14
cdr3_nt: TGTGCCAGCAGCCCGGACAGGTACCCTAATGGCTACACCTTC
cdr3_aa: CASSPDRYPNGYTF

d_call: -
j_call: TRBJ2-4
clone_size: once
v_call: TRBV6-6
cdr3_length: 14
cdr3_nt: TGTGCCACGGGCCTCACGAGGACCAAAAACATTCAGTACTTC
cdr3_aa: CATGLTRTKNIQYF

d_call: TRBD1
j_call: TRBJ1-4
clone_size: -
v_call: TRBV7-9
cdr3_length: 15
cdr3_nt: TGTGCCAGCAGCTTAGGGGGACAGGAGAATGAAAAACTGTTTTTT
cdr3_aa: CASSLGGQENEKLFF

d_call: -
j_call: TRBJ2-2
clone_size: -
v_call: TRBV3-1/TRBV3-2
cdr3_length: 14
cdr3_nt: TGTGCCAGCAGCCAAGATCTCCGGACTGCGGAGCTGTTTTTT
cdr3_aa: CASSQDLRTAELFF

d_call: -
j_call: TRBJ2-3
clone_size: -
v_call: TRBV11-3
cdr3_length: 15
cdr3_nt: TGTGCCAGCAGCTTAGATACGGGAGGCACAGATACGCAGTATTTT
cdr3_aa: CASSLDTGGTDTQYF

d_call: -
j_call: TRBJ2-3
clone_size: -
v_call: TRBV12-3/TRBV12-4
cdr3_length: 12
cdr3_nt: TGTGCCAGCAGTACCCGTTTGGATACGCAGTATTTT
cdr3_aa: CASSTRLDTQYF

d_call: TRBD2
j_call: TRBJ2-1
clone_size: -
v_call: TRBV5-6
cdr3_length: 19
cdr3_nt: TGTGCCAGCAGTCTCCGGACTAGCGGGAGTGGGGGACCCTACAATGAGCAGTTCTTC
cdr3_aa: CASSLRTSGSGGPYNEQFF

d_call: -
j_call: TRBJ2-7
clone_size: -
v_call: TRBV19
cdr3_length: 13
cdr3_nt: TGTGCCAGTGGCGGCCGCTCCTTTTACGAGCAGTACTTC
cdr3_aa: CASGGRSFYEQYF

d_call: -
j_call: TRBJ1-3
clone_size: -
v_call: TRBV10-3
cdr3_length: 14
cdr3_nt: TGTGCCATCAGTGGATTTCGGGGATCCGACACCATATATTTT
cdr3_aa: CAISGFRGSDTIYF

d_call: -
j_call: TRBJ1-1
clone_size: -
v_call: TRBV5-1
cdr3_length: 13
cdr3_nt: TGCGCCAGCAGCTTGGGAACGAACACTGAAGCTTTCTTT
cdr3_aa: CASSLGTNTEAFF

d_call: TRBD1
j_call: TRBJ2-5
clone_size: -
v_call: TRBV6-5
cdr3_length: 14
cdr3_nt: TGTGCCAGCAGTTACGTTGTGGGACAGGGGCCCCAGTACTTC
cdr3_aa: CASSYVVGQGPQYF

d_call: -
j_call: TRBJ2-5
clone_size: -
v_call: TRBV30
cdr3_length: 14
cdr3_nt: TGTGCCTGGACTACCGGGCGGGACTGGGAGACCCAGTACTTC
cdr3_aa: CAWTTGRDWETQYF

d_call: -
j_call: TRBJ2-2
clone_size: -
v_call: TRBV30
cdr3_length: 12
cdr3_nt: TGTGCCTGGAGTGAAGTCACCGGGGAGCTGTTTTTT
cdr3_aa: CAWSEVTGELFF

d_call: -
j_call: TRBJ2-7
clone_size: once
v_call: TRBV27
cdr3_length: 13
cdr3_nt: TGTGCCAGCAGTTTAAAGACAGGCTACGAGCAGTACTTC
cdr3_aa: CASSLKTGYEQYF

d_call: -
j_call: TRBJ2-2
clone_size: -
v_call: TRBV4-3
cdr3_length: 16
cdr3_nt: TGCGCCAGCAGCCAAGGGGGGCGGGGAAACACCGGGGAGCTGTTTTTT
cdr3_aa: CASSQGGRGNTGELFF

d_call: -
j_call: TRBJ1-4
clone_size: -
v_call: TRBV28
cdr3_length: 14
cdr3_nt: TGTGCCAGCAGTTTACCCGCAACTAATGAAAAACTGTTTTTT
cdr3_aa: CASSLPATNEKLFF

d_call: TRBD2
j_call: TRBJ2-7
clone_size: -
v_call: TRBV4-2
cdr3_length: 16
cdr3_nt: TGTGCCAGCAGCCAAGATGCTGGCGGGGGAGACTACGAGCAGTACTTC
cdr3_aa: CASSQDAGGGDYEQYF

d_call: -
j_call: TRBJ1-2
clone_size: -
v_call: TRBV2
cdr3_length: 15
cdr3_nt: TGTGCCAGCAGGTCGGGGGACTCTAACCTAAATGGCTACACCTTC
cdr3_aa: CASRSGDSNLNGYTF

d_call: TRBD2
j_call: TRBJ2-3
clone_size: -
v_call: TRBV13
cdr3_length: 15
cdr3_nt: TGTGCCAGCAGCCTCGAGCGGGGGGGATCAGATACGCAGTATTTT
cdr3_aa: CASSLERGGSDTQYF

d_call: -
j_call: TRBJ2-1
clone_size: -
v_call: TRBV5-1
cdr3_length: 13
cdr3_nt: TGCGCCAGCAGCACTGACAGCCGCAATGAGCAGTTCTTC
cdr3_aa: CASSTDSRNEQFF

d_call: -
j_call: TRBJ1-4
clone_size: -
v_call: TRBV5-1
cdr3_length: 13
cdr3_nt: TGCGCCAGCAGTCCTACAGGGCTTCGGAAACTGTTTTTT
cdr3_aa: CASSPTGLRKLFF

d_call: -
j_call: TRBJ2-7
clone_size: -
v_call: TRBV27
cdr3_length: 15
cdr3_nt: TGTGCCAGCAGTCGTGAACAAGGTGGGGGATACGAGCAGTACTTC
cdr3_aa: CASSREQGGGYEQYF

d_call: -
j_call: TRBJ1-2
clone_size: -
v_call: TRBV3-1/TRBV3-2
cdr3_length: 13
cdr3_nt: TGTGCCAGCAGCCAAGACAGATACTATGGCTACACCTTC
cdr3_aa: CASSQDRYYGYTF

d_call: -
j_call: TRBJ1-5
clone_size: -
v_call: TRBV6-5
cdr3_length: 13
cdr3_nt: TGTGCCAGCAGCCCCAGTAGCAATCAGCCCCAGCATTTT
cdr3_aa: CASSPSSNQPQHF

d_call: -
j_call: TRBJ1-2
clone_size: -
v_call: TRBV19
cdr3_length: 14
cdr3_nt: TGTGCCAGTGACTTCCACGGGGGGAGAAATGGCTACACCTTC
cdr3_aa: CASDFHGGRNGYTF

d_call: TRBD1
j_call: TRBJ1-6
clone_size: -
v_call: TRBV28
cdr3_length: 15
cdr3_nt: TGTGCCAGCAGTCTGAGACAGGGGTGGAATTCACCCCTCCACTTT
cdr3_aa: CASSLRQGWNSPLHF

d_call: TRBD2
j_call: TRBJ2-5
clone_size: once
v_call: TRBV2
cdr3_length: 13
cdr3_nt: TGTGCCAGCTTAGCGGGAAACCAAGAGACCCAGTACTTC
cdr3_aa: CASLAGNQETQYF